This record looks at one T cell receptor (beta chain) sequence and its context. The data derive from a study of blood T cell repertoires in COVID-19. Assay: immunoSEQ multiplex PCR; the TCRdb copy retains only in-frame clones and omits some. The table shows 140,000 to 150,000 clones, with around 81% occurring only once. Germline assignment: CDR1 MNHNY and CDR2 SVGAGI (reference sequence). The CDR3 spans 13 residues. The ends were cut back, 0 bases at V and 2 bases at J, with 5 bases in the middle. The sequence was collected from a human donor in a cohort sampled during active COVID-19. J is TRBJ2-7 and V is TRBV6-6, with D possibly matching TRBD1 (5 bases). The sample taken for sequencing was peripheral blood. In DNA form, the CDR3 reads TGTGCCAGCAGTTACTCGGACACCTACGAGCAGTACTTC. Its protein product is CASSYSDTYEQYF.